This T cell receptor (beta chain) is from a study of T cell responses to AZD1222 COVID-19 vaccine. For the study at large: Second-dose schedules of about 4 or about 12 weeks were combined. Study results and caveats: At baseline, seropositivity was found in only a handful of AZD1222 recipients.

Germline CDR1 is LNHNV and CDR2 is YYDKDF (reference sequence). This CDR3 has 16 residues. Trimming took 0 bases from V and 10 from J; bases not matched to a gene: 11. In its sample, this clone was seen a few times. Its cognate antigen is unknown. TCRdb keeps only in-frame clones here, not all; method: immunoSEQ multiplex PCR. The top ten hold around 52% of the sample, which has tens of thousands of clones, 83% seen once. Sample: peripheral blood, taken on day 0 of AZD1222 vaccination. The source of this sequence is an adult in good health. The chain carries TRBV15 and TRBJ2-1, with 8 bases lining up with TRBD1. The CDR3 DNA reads TGTGCCACCAGCAGAGATGGGACAGGCCTACGAGGGGAGCAGTTCTTC. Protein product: CATSRDGTGLRGEQFF.